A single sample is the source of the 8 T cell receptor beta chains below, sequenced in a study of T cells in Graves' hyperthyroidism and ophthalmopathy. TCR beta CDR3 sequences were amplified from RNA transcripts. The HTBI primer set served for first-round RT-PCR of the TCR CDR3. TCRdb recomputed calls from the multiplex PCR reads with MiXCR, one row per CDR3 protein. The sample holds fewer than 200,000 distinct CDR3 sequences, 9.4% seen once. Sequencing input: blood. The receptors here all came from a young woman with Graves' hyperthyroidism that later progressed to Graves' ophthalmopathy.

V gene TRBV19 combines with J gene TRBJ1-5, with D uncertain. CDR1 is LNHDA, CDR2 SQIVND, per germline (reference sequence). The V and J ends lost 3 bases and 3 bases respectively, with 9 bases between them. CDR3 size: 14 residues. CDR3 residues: CASSIGVPNQPQHF. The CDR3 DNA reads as TGTGCCAGTAGTATCGGGGTCCCCAATCAGCCCCAGCATTTT.

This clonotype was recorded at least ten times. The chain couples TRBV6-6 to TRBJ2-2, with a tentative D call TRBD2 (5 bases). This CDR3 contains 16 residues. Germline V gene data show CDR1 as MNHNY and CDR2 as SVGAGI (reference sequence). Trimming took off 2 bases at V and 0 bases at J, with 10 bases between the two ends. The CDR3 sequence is CASSYVSGANTGELFF. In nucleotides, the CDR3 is TGTGCCAGCAGTTACGTGAGCGGCGCGAACACCGGGGAGCTGTTTTTT.

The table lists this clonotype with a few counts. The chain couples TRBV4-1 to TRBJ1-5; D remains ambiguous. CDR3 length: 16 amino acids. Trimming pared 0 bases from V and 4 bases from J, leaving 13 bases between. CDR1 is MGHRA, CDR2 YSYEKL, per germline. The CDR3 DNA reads TGCGCCAGCAGCCAAGACCCGGGCCAGAGAAATCAGCCCCAGCATTTT. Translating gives CASSQDPGQRNQPQHF.

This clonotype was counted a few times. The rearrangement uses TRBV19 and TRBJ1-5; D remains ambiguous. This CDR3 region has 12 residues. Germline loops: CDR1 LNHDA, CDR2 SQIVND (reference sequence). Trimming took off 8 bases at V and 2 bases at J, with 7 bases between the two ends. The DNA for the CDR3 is TGTGCCAGTTCTTGGGGCAATCAGCCCCAGCATTTT. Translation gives CASSWGNQPQHF. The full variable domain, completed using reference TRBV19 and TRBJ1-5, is DGGITQSPKYLFRKEGQNVTLSCEQNLNHDAMYWYRQDPGQGLRLIYYSQIVNDFQKGDIAEGYSVSREKKESFPLTVTSAQKNPTAFYLCASSWGNQPQHFGDGTRLSIL.

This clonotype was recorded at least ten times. The CDR3 DNA sequence: TGTGCCAGCAGCTTAGACAGCAGTTCACCCCTCCACTTT. Translating gives CASSLDSSSPLHF. V is TRBV7-3 and J is TRBJ1-6, with D perhaps matching TRBD1 (5 bases). The germline V gene encodes CDR1 SGHTA and CDR2 FQGTGA. Trimming left V 2 bases short and J 9 bases short, with 8 bases between. The CDR3 contains 13 residues.

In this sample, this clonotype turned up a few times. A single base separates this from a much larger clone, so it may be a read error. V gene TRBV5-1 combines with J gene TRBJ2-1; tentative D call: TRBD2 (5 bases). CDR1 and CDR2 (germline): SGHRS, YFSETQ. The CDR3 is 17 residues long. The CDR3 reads CASSFEGHPPAYNEQSF. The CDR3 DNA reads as TGCGCCAGCAGCTTCGAGGGTCATCCCCCGGCCTACAATGAGCAGTCCTTC.

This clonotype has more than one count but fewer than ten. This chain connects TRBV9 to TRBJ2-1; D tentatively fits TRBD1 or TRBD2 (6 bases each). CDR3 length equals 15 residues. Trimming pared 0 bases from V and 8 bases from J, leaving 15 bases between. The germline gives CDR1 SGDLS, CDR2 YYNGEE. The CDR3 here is CASSVEGGIRDEQFF. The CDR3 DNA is TGTGCCAGCAGCGTAGAAGGGGGGATTAGGGATGAGCAGTTCTTC.

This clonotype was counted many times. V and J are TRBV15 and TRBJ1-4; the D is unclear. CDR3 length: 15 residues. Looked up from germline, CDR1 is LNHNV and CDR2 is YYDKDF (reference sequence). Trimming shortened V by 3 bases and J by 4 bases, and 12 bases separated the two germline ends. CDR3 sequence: CATSRNRLNNEKLFF. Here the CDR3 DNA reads TGTGCCACCAGCAGGAACAGATTGAATAATGAAAAACTGTTTTTT.